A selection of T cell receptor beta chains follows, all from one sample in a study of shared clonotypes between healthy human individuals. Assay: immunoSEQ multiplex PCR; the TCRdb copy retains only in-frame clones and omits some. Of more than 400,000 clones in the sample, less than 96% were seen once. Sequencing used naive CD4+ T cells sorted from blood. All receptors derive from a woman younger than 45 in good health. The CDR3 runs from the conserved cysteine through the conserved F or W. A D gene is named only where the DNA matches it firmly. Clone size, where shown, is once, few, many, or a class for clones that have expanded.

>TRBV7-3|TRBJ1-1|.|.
CASSLEDDSEAFF
TGTGCCAGCAGCTTAGAGGATGATTCGGAAGCTTTCTTT
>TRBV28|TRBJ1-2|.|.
CASSLFNYGYTF
TGTGCCAGCAGTTTGTTTAACTATGGCTACACCTTC
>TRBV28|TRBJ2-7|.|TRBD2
CASSTPSGGLAYEQYF
TGTGCCAGCAGCACCCCTTCGGGGGGACTGGCCTACGAGCAGTACTTC
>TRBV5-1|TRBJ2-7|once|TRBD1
CASSLAPGTGGAEQYF
TGCGCCAGCAGCTTGGCCCCGGGGACAGGGGGTGCCGAGCAGTACTTC
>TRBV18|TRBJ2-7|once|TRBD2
CASSKTSGSYEQYF
TGTGCCAGCTCCAAGACTAGCGGGAGCTACGAGCAGTACTTC
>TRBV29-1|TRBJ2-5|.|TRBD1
CSATTAGGILETQYF
TGCAGCGCCACGACAGCAGGGGGTATTTTGGAGACCCAGTACTTC
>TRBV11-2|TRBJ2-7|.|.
CASSFTGYEQYF
TGTGCCAGCAGCTTCACGGGCTACGAGCAGTACTTC
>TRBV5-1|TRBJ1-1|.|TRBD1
CASSHGQDYTEAFF
TGCGCCAGCAGCCACGGACAGGACTACACTGAAGCTTTCTTT
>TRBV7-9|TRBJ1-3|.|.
CASAPGAVGNTIYF
TGTGCCAGCGCCCCGGGGGCGGTCGGAAACACCATATATTTT
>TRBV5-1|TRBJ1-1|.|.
CASTRLGPNTEAFF
TGCGCCAGCACCCGACTTGGTCCCAACACTGAAGCTTTCTTT
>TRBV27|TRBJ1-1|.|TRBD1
CASSFRRQGYTEAFF
TGTGCCAGCAGTTTTAGGAGACAGGGTTACACTGAAGCTTTCTTT
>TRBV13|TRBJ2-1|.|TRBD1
CASSMGDRQGVLVQFF
TGTGCCAGCAGCATGGGGGATCGACAGGGGGTTCTCGTGCAGTTCTTC
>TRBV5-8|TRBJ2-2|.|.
CASSSRQAPTGELFF
TGTGCCAGCAGCTCCCGACAGGCTCCCACCGGGGAGCTGTTTTTT
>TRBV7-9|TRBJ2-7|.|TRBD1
CASSLTGTGAYEQYF
TGTGCCAGCAGCTTAACCGGGACAGGGGCCTACGAGCAGTACTTC
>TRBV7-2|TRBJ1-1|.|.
CASSLRLNTEAFF
TGTGCCAGCAGCTTACGCTTGAACACTGAAGCTTTCTTT
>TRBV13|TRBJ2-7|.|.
CASSLRATLSYEQYF
TGTGCCAGCAGCTTACGAGCAACCCTCTCCTACGAGCAGTACTTC
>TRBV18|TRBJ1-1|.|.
CASSPSQGNTEAFF
TGTGCCAGCTCACCATCACAGGGGAACACTGAAGCTTTCTTT
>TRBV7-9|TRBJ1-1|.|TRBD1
CASSFARTGMNTEAFF
TGTGCCAGCAGCTTTGCGAGGACAGGGATGAACACTGAAGCTTTCTTT
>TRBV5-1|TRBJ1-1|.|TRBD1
CASSRDSEAFF
TGCGCCAGCAGCCGGGACAGCGAAGCTTTCTTT
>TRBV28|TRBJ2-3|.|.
CAIRTGGPTDTQYF
TGTGCCATCCGAACCGGGGGACCCACAGATACGCAGTATTTT
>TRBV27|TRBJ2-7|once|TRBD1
CASSSNRGLSAEQYF
TGTGCCAGCAGTTCCAACAGGGGATTGTCTGCCGAGCAGTACTTC
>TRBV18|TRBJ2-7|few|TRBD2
CASSLSGVSSYEQYF
TGTGCCAGCTCGCTTAGCGGGGTAAGCTCCTACGAGCAGTACTTC
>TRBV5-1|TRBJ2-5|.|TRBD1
CASSPSDRGQETQYF
TGCGCCAGCAGCCCGTCGGACAGGGGACAAGAGACCCAGTACTTC
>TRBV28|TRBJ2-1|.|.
CASSYRVDEQFF
TGTGCCAGCAGTTACAGGGTCGATGAGCAGTTCTTC
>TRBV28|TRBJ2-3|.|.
CASGRAGITDTQYF
TGTGCCAGCGGAAGGGCGGGGATCACAGATACGCAGTATTTT
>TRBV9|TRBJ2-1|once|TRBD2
CASSPRLAGYNEQFF
TGTGCCAGCAGCCCCCGACTAGCGGGATACAATGAGCAGTTCTTC
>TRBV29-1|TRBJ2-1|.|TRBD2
CSVESVGLAGVNEQFF
TGCAGCGTTGAATCGGTGGGGCTAGCGGGGGTCAATGAGCAGTTCTTC
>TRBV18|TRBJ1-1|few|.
CASSLGGAGTEAFF
TGTGCCAGCTCACTTGGGGGCGCTGGAACTGAAGCTTTCTTT
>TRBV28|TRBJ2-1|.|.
CASSLQEQFF
TGTGCCAGCAGTTTGCAGGAGCAGTTCTTC
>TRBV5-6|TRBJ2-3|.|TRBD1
CASSSLQGFTDTQYF
TGTGCCAGCAGCTCCCTACAGGGGTTCACAGATACGCAGTATTTT
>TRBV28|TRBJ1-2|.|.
CASSSWPNYGYTF
TGTGCCAGCAGTTCTTGGCCTAACTATGGCTACACCTTC
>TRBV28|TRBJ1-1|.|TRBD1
CASSSSGQANTEAFF
TGTGCCAGCAGTTCCTCGGGACAGGCGAACACTGAAGCTTTCTTT
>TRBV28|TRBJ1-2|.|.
CASRGQDYGYTF
TGTGCCAGCAGGGGCCAGGACTATGGCTACACCTTC
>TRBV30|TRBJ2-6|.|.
CAWGMDSVSSGANVLTF
TGTGCCTGGGGAATGGACAGTGTCAGCTCTGGGGCCAACGTCCTGACTTTC
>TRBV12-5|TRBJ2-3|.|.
CASGFGGSDTQYF
TGTGCTAGTGGTTTTGGGGGGTCAGATACGCAGTATTTT
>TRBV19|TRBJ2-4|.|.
CASSGAGERGIQYF
TGTGCCAGTAGCGGAGCAGGGGAGCGGGGCATTCAGTACTTC
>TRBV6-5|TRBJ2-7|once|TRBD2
CASSYEASGLREQYF
TGTGCCAGCAGTTACGAGGCTAGCGGGCTACGAGAGCAGTACTTC
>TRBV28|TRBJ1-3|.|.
CASSLKVGHRTNTIYF
TGTGCCAGCAGTTTAAAGGTGGGACACCGAACAAACACCATATATTTT
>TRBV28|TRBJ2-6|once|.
CASRGASSGANVLTF
TGTGCCAGCAGGGGGGCGAGTTCTGGGGCCAACGTCCTGACTTTC
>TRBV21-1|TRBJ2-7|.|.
CASSKVPRRQGKLYEQYF
TGTGCCAGCAGCAAAGTCCCGCGGCGACAGGGGAAACTCTACGAGCAGTACTTC
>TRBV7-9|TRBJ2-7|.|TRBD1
CASSDIGTGSHEQYF
TGTGCCAGCAGCGATATCGGGACAGGGTCCCACGAGCAGTACTTC
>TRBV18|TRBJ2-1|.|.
CASSPEVTPISEQFF
TGTGCCAGCTCACCGGAGGTCACTCCTATAAGTGAGCAGTTCTTC
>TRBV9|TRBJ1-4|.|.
CASSLRQAPGEKLFF
TGTGCCAGCAGCTTGCGACAGGCCCCGGGTGAAAAACTGTTTTTT
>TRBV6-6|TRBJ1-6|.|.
CASSSAEDYNSPLHF
TGTGCCAGCAGTTCCGCGGAAGACTATAATTCACCCCTCCACTTT
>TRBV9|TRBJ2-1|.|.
CASSGRGGYNEQFF
TGTGCCAGCAGCGGACGAGGGGGCTACAATGAGCAGTTCTTC
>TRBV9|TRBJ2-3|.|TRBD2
CASSVAGGLADTQYF
TGTGCCAGCAGCGTAGCGGGGGGGCTCGCAGATACGCAGTATTTT